A selection of T cell receptor beta chains follows, all from one sample in a study of cytomegalovirus exposure and HLA in healthy donors. Using immunoSEQ multiplex PCR, the repertoire was profiled, and TCRdb retains in-frame clones only, with some absent. The sample includes around 100,000 clones, roughly 74% of them seen just once. Material for sequencing was PBMCs. Source of these receptors: a young woman in good health and CMV-seronegative. Both conserved end residues are part of each CDR3. The order of the fields is V gene, clone size, CDR3 protein. Rows may omit the clone size; those that give it use once, few, many or a size class.

>TRBV6-1|NA
CASSGAGEIVLAAFF
>TRBV28|NA
CASSLRNNQPQHF
>TRBV30|NA
CAWDRGGGLGDTQYF
>TRBV30|NA
CAWSGDGGYEQYF
>TRBV18|NA
CASSPLSDRAFYGYTF
>TRBV6-4|NA
CASSVQGAYNEQFF
>TRBV7-9|few
CASSSTTTGRPSYEQYF
>TRBV2|NA
CASVRDRGLRGYTF
>TRBV6-4|few
CASGSGGAADTQYF
>TRBV19|NA
CASSHLRDRGSNTIYF
>TRBV5-4|few
CASSPQNNPGGGGSYEQYF
>TRBV4-3|NA
CASSPQTGLNTEAFF
>TRBV6-5|once
CASMGPSPNQPQHF
>TRBV7-9|NA
CASSLGGQGVRETQYF
>TRBV27|NA
CASRPQGYTEAFF
>TRBV30|NA
CAWSTGPNLMNDYEQYF
>TRBV6-5|once
CASSCDRPPRLCYTF
>TRBV7-8|NA
CASSPIGGMYNEQFF
>TRBV4-2|NA
CASSQGHFYEQYF
>TRBV14|few
CASSSGQGAYGYTF
>TRBV5-3|NA
CARSLGIRDNSMIYEQYF
>TRBV19|NA
CASTQAYGYTF
>TRBV2|NA
CASRETVNEQFF
>TRBV7-9|NA
CASSFRSNVYEQYF
>TRBV6-5|NA
CASSYITGAGGYTF
>TRBV2|once
CASRRDSANYGYTF
>TRBV30|few
CAWSVQVGPQHF
>TRBV19|NA
CASSPTGTDTEAFF
>TRBV13|NA
CASSPGTAGNTIYF
>TRBV30|NA
CAWSAQSPNYGYTF
>TRBV19|NA
CASSIAGGRNEQFF
>TRBV4-1|NA
CASSQDRVGLGPAGNTIYF